This TCR beta chain derives from a study of T cell changes during pregnancy in multiple sclerosis (dated by TCRdb to about 2019). Regarding the complete study: The study looked at changes in the T cell repertoire across pregnancy in women with multiple sclerosis.

This clone occurred once. Its antigen is currently not known. No base quality values were provided; no much bigger clone lies one nucleotide off. The CDR3 runs 15 amino acids, cysteine and phenylalanine included. Here the CDR3 DNA is all that survives: 45 bases in frame from base 1. Trimming at the junction amounts to 0 bases on V and 2 bases on J, and the germline ends lie 8 bases apart. CDR1 is given as SGHNT and CDR2 as YYREEE, both from the germline V gene (reference sequence). Library preparation was by the immunoSEQ multiplex PCR assay. Drawn from immuneACCESS, this table holds only the in-frame rearrangements with V and J called that TCRdb kept. Clones are partly lost; checked studies trace under half to an unresolved V gene and leave the rest unexplained. The sample has about 100,000 clones on record, 80% to 95% of them singletons. In total, the top ten clones hold more than 2.5% of the sample.

The TCR comes from a female donor with multiple sclerosis, enrolled in a pregnancy study. The chain joins TRBV5-4 to TRBJ2-2; the D gene cannot be resolved reliably. This specimen consisted of peripheral blood, obtained in the first trimester of pregnancy. The CDR3 amino acid sequence is: CASSLDSGNTGELFF. The DNA sequence reads TGTGCCAGCAGCTTGGACTCAGGAAACACCGGGGAGCTGTTTTTT.